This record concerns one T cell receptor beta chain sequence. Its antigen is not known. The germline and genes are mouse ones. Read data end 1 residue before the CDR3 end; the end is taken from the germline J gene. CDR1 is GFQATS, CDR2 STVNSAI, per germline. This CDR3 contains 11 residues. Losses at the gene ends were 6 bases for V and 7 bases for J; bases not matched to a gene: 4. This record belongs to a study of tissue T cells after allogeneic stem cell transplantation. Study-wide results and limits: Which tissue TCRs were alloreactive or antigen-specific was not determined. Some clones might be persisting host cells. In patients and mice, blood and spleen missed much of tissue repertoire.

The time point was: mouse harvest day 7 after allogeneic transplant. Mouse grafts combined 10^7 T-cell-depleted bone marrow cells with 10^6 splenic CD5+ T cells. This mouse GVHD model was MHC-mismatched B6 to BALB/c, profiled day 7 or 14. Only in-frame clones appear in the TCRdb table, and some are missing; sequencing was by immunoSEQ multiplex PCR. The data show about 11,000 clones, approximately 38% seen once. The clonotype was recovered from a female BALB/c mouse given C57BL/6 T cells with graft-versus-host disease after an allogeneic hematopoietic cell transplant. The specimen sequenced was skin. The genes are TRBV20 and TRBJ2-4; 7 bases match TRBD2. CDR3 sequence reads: CGAGGEHTLYF. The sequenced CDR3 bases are TGTGGTGCGGGGGGGGAGCACACCTTGTAC.